This T cell receptor (beta chain) was recovered during a study of T-cell memory formation after mild COVID-19. Findings of the study overall: Contracting clones from day 15 to 85 had balanced CD4/CD8; later expanders favoured CD4+. Pre-infection memory carried some responding clones, suggesting that cross-reactive memory joined. Those CD4+ clones that contracted were mainly in CM and EM (CD8+ ones in EMRA).

This clonotype was seen once. The antigen is undetermined. From the 5' RACE reads, TCRdb called clonotypes with MiXCR, one entry per CDR3 protein. The repertoire consists of just over 300,000 distinct CDR3 sequences, with less than 20% occurring once and the leading ten covering approximately 21%. This CDR3 is 14 amino acids long. Trimming left V 2 bases short and J 8 bases short, with 16 bases between. Looked up from germline, CDR1 is SGHRS and CDR2 is YFSETQ. The sequencing sample was made of PBMCs or a T cell subset sorted from them (not recorded which). This clonotype originated in a man between 18 and 35 years old who had mild COVID-19 (a few samples of this study predate the infection). Cell type and time point are not known. The chain employs TRBV5-1 and TRBJ1-2, with D maybe TRBD1 (5 bases). The DNA of the CDR3 is TGCGCCAGCAGCTTTTCGCCAGGGACCTTCGGCTACACCTTC. Translating gives CASSFSPGTFGYTF.